This T cell receptor (beta chain) was recovered during a study of regulatory T cells in long-lasting Graves disease (dated by TCRdb to 2020 to 2023). As for the study more broadly: Patients with newly diagnosed Graves' disease had been on antithyroid drugs for under 3 months. Peripheral blood TCR sequencing and RNA sequencing compared persistent Graves' disease patients with newly diagnosed Graves' disease patients. The study was conducted in China and was registered as a clinical trial. TCR sequencing covered approximately 13 persistent and 20 newly diagnosed Graves' disease patients, about 35 samples in total. Paper-wide results and their limitations: As a limitation, the authors acknowledged that the small sample size may reduce accuracy. Sequencing and analysis were restricted to the TCR beta chain. Persistent patients shared more public clonotypes among themselves (2,741) than newly diagnosed patients did (about 970). Compared with newly diagnosed patients, patients with persistent Graves' disease had lower TCR Shannon entropy and fewer highly expanded clones, which suggests clonal expansion. Preferential use of TRBV28, TRBJ1-2 and TRBJ2-5 was observed in persistent disease, whereas TRBV20-1 and TRBJ2-1 were favored in newly diagnosed disease. Only peripheral blood was studied, because thyroid tissue, the primary lesion, was inaccessible.

Library generation was performed with multiplex PCR. Sequencing instrument: Illumina HiSeq 4000. TCR beta libraries were built with iRepertoire HTBI primers and Arm-PCR amplification of CDR3 regions. Before sequencing, the PCR products went through gel purification. The paper's data handling went like this. Gene usage analysis of CDR3 amino acid clonotypes used the approximately 62 TRBV and 14 to 15 TRBJ segments found across samples. COPE and FqMerger were used to merge the filtered high-quality paired reads into contigs. Contigs were aligned with BLAST to IMGT TRBV, TRBD and TRBJ reference genes, and CDR3 was defined per IMGT. Any clonotype with a frequency above 0.1% was classified as a highly expanded clone. Shannon entropy was used to measure repertoire diversity, and the Gini coefficient was used to measure V-J evenness. Clonotypes shared by more than one individual were considered public. Starting from the raw public reads, TCRdb applied fastp trimming at Q25, assembled clones with MiXCR and retained in-frame beta chains. Each entry merges the rows of one CDR3 protein and shows their most common DNA and genes. TCRdb's processing, not the authors', yielded these V and J calls. The sample contains hundreds of thousands of distinct CDR3 sequences, roughly 14% of them found a single time. The top ten clones comprise 10% of the sample.

Ten or more counts support this clonotype. Which antigen it targets is not known. The sample holds no much larger clone one base away, and base qualities are not on file. Interpreted using the paper, the time point label stands for: newly diagnosed GD, antithyroid drugs for less than 3 months. RNA was extracted from PBMCs in TRIzol for both TCR sequencing and RNA sequencing. Graves' disease was diagnosed according to American Thyroid Association guidelines. Recruitment of patients was carried out at an endocrinology department in Xi'an, China. From each patient, about 9.7 milliliters of peripheral blood was collected into an EDTA anticoagulant tube. Ficoll Paque Plus density gradient separation was used to isolate PBMCs, and no further T cell sorting was performed. An Agilent 2100 Bioanalyzer and agarose gel were used to check RNA quality, while a NanoDrop 2000 measured RNA concentration. V and J are truncated by 4 bases and 3 bases respectively, leaving an intervening sequence of 10 bases. From cysteine to phenylalanine, the CDR3 is 13 amino acids long. Of all the DNA, just the CDR3 is kept, 39 bases in frame from base 1. For CDR1 and CDR2, the germline V gene lists SGHTA and FQGNSA.

These data also featured in a second study, about T cells in Graves' hyperthyroidism and ophthalmopathy. From the second report: Stable Graves' hyperthyroidism was defined as no progression to ophthalmopathy during 18 months of follow-up. Hyperthyroidism patients were aged 18 to 65 years and newly diagnosed, with disease duration of less than 2 months. Patients with uncontrolled infections, other autoimmune diseases, pregnancy or lactation were excluded. Clinical symptoms, serum thyroxine and TRAb, thyroid ultrasound, and orbital computed tomography formed the basis for the diagnoses. The TCR CDR3 was subjected to a first round of RT-PCR using the HTBI primer set and the Qiagen OneStep RT-PCR kit. Most expanded thyroid clonotypes (frequency above 0.001) were also detected in blood, a finding suggesting that blood repertoires may reflect thyroid immune responses. In cross-validation, a model built on a 13 V-J signature told ophthalmopathy apart from stable hyperthyroidism with 87.88% sensitivity and about 81% specificity, and in testing the same model reached 80%/75%. During validation, the model predicted progression to ophthalmopathy a median of approximately 7 months ahead of onset, with around 65% sensitivity and 72.22% specificity. To identify distinguishing TCR V-J signatures, a discovery cohort of around 100 patients was used, comprising some 45 with Graves' ophthalmopathy and some 60 with stable Graves' hyperthyroidism. An independent validation cohort of about 19 hyperthyroidism patients and 17 patients who later progressed to ophthalmopathy tested prospective prediction of ophthalmopathy. The roughly 100 discovery patients were randomly divided into training and test sets at a 7:3 ratio. Thyroid tissue and blood T-cell repertoires from six Graves' hyperthyroidism patients were also compared in the study. Once sampling was done, hyperthyroidism patients were given methimazole at a starting dose of 30 mg daily, whereas ophthalmopathy patients were given high-dose intravenous methylprednisolone. Libraries were constructed in a second round of multiplex PCR, after which size selection and purification were carried out. Sequencing of the libraries was done on an Illumina HiSeq2000 using paired-end 100 bp reads. SOAPnuke was used to process the raw data, removing reads that contained adapters or uncalled bases, had a mean Phred below 15, or lacked an exact match to the constant primer or identifier. High-quality paired reads were merged with COPE v1.2.5, and unique nucleotide sequences were defined as clonotypes. MiTCR v1.1 was used to align clonotypes to the IMGT TRBV, TRBD and TRBJ reference segments. The analysis included only V-J combinations with a frequency above 0.0001, which together covered 99% to 99.2% of the repertoires. The TCS score was defined as the ratio of F50 (clonal expansion) to E x V (chaos), calculated using BLOSUM62-based TCRdist between CDR3 peptides within each V-J. Welch's t-statistics and random forest reduced some 510 V-J features to roughly 13, which were used in a naive Bayes classifier (R e1071). Sample size was not statistically predetermined, and blinding of investigators to group allocation was not performed. The paper describes TCR Vbeta CDR3 sequencing of some 130 peripheral blood samples, made up of some 42 ophthalmopathy patients, approximately 76 hyperthyroidism patients and about 17 progressor patients.

This sequence originates from a man under 40 with Graves disease. Donor details come from another sample of the same person, matched by shared clones. This material consisted of peripheral blood mononuclear cells (PBMCs), taken at new diagnosis, from a patient treated with antithyroid drugs. The V and J segments used are TRBV7-2 and TRBJ2-7, and perhaps TRBD1 as D gene, on 6 matching bases. The DNA reads as follows: TGTGCCAGCAGCTCACAGGACAGCTACGAGCAGTACTTC. Its translation reads: CASSSQDSYEQYF.